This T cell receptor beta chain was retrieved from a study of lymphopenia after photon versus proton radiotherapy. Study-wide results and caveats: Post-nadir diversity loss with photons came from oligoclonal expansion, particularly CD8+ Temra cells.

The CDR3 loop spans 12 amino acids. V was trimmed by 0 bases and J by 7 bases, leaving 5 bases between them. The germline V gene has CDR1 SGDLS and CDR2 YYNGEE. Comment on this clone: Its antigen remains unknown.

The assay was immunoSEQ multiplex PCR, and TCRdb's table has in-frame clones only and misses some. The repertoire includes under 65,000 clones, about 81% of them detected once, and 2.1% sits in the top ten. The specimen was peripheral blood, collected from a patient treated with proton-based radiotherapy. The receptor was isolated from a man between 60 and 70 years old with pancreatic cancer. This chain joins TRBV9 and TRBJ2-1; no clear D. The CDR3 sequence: CASSVDENEQFF. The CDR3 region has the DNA TGTGCCAGCAGCGTAGATGAGAATGAGCAGTTCTTC.